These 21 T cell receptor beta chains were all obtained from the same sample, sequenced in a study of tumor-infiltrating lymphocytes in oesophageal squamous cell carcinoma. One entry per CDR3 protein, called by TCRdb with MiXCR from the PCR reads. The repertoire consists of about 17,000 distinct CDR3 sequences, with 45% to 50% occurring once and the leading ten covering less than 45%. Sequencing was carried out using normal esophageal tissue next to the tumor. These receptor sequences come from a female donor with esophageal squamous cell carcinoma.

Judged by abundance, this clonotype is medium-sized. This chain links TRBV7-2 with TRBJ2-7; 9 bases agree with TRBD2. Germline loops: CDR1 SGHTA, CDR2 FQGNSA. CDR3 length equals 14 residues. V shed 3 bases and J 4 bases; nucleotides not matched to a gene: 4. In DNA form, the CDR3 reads TGTGCCAGCAGCTTTCGACTAGCGGTTTACGAGCAGTACTTC. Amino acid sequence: CASSFRLAVYEQYF.

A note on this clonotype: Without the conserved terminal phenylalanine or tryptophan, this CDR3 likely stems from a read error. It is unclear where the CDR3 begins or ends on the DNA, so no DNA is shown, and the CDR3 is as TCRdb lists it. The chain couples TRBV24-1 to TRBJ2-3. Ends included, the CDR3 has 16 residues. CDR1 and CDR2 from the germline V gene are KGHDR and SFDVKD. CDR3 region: CATSDPTSSYEQYFGN.

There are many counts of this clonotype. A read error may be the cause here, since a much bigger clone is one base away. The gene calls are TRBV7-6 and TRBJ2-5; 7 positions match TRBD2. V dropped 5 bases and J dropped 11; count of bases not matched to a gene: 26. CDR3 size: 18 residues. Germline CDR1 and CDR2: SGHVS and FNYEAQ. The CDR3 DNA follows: TGTGCCAGCAGCCCCACTCGGGGGGACTACGGTCCGGGTGGTGAGCAGTACTTC. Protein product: CASSPTRGDYGPGGEQYF.

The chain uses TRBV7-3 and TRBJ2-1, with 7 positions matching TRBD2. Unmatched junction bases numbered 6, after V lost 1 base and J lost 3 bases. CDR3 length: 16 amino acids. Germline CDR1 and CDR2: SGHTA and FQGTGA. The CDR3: CASSLRGGRNYNEQFF. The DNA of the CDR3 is TGTGCCAGCAGCTTAAGGGGGGGGAGGAACTACAATGAGCAGTTCTTC.

As DNA, the CDR3 is TGTGCCAGCAGTCGGGACAGGGGGCGCGACGAGCAGTACTTC. Residues: CASSRDRGRDEQYF. The V call is TRBV6-9, the J call TRBJ2-4; 12 bases fit TRBD1. The last part of the DNA fits TRBJ2-7 better; the J call may be wrong. The CDR3 extends over 14 amino acids. CDR1 is MNHGY, CDR2 SVAAGI, per germline.

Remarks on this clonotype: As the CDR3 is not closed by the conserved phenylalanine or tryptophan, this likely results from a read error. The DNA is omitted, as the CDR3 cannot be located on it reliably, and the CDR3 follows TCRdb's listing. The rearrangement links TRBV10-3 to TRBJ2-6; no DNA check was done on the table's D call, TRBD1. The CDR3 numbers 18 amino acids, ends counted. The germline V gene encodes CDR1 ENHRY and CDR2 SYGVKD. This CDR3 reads CAISADHGGGYNEQYFGA.

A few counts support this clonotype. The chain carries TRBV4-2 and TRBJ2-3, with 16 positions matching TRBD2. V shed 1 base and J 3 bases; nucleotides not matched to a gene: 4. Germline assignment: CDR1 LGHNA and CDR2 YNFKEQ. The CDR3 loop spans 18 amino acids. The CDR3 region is CASSQGGLAGGQTDTQYF. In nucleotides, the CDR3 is TGTGCCAGCAGCCAAGGGGGACTAGCGGGGGGGCAGACAGATACGCAGTATTTT.

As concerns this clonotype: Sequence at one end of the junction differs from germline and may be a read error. The CDR3 region is CASSLGFGKGETQFF. In nucleotides, the CDR3 is TGTGCTAGCAGCTTAGGGTTCGGGAAGGGGGAGACCCAGTTCTTC. The rearrangement joins TRBV7-6 to TRBJ2-4; D possibly corresponds to TRBD1 (6 bases). The tail of the sequence fits TRBJ2-1 better, so the J call may be wrong. Germline loops: CDR1 SGHVS, CDR2 FNYEAQ. The CDR3 has 15 amino acids.

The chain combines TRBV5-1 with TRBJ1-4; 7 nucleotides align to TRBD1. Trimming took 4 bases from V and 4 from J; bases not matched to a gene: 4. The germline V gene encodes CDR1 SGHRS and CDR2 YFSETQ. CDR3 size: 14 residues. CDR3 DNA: TGCGCCAGCAGCATTCGACAGGGTAATGAAAAACTGTTTTTT. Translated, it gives CASSIRQGNEKLFF.

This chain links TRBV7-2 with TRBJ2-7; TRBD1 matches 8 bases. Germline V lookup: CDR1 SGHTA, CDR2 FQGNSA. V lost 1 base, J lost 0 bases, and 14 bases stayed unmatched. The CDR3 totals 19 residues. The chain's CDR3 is CASSLVGGGQGRSSYEQYF. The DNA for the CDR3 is TGTGCCAGCAGCTTAGTAGGAGGCGGACAGGGTAGGTCCTCCTACGAGCAGTACTTC.

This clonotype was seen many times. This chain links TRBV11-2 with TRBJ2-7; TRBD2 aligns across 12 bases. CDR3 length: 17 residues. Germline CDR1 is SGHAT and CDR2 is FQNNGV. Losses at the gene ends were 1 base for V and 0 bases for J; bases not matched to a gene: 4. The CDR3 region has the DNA TGTGCCAGCAGCTTAGGAGGGGGACTAGCGGGCTCCTACGAGCAGTACTTC. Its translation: CASSLGGGLAGSYEQYF.

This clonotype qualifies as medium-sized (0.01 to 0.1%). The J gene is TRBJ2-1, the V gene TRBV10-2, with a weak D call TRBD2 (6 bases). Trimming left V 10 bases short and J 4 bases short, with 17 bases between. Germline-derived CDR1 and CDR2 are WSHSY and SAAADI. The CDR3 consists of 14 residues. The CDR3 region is CATSGEADYNEQFF. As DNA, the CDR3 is TGCGCCACCTCGGGAGAAGCGGATTACAATGAGCAGTTCTTC.

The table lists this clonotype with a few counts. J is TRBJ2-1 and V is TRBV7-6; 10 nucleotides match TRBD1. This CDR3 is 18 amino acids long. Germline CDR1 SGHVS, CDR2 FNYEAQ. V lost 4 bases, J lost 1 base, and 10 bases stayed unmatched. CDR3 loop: CASSSRPDRGQSYNEQFF. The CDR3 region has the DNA TGTGCCAGCAGCTCCAGGCCCGACAGGGGGCAGTCCTACAATGAGCAGTTCTTC.

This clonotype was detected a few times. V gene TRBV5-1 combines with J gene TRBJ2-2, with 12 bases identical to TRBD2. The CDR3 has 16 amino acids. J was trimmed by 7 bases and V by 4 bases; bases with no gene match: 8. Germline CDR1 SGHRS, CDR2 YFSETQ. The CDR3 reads CASSPGLAGPYGELFF. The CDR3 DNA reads TGCGCCAGCAGCCCCGGACTAGCGGGGCCCTACGGGGAGCTGTTTTTT.

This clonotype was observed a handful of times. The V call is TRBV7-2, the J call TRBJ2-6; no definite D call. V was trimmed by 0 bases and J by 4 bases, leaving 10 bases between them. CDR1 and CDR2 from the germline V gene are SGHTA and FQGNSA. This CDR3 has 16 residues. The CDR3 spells CASSLAVGFGANVLTF. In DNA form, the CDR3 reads TGTGCCAGCAGCTTAGCGGTCGGCTTCGGGGCCAACGTCCTGACTTTC.

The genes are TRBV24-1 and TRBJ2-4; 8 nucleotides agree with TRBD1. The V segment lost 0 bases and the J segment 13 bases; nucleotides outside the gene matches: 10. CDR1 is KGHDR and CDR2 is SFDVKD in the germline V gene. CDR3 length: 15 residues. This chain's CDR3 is CATSDLTGGLHEQYF. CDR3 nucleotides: TGTGCCACCAGTGATTTGACAGGGGGATTGCATGAGCAGTACTTC.

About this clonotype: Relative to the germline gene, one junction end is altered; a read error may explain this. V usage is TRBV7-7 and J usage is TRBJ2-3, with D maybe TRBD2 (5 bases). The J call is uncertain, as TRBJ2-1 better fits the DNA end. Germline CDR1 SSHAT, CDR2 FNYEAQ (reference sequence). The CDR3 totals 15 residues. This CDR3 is CASSLAYSRGDEQFF. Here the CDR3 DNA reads TGTGCTAGCAGCTTAGCGTATTCCCGAGGCGATGAGCAGTTCTTC.

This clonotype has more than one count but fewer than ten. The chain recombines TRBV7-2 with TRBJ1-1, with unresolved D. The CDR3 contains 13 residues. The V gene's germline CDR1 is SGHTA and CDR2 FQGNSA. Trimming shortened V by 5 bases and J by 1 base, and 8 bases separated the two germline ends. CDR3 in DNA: TGTGCCAGCAGCCTCCCATGGAACACTGAAGCTTTCTTT. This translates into CASSLPWNTEAFF.

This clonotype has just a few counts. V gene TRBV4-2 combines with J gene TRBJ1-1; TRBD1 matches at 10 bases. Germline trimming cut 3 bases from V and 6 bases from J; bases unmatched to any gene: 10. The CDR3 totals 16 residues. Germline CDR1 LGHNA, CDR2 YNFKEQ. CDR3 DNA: TGTGCCAGCAGCCACTCCGGGACAGGGGCACCTGCTGAAGCTTTCTTT. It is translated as CASSHSGTGAPAEAFF.

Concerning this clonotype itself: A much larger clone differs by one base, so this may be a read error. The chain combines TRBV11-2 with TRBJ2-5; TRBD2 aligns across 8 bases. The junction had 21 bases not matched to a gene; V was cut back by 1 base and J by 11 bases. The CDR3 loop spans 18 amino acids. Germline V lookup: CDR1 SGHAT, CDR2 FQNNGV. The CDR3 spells CASSLGARGGGGRGEQYF. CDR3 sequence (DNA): TGTGCCAGCAGCTTAGGTGCCCGGGGGGGCGGGGGCCGGGGGGAGCAGTACTTC.

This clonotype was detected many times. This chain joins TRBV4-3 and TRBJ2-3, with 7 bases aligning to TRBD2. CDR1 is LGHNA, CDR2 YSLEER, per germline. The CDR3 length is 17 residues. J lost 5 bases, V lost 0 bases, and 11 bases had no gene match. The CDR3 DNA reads TGCGCCAGCAGCCAAGATCGTGCGGGAGAGGGCGGAGATACGCAGTATTTT. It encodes CASSQDRAGEGGDTQYF.